This T cell receptor (beta chain) was retrieved from a study of blood T cell repertoires in COVID-19 (dated by TCRdb to about 2020). For the study in its entirety: Collaborator samples came from the United States, Italy and Spain and covered acute and convalescent phases of COVID-19. HLA class I and class II types, where available, came from metadata supplied by the sample provider rather than from assay-based typing. Samples came from the ongoing ImmuneRACE study (first 160 participants) plus 1,254 subjects from 6 global collaborators. Sample metadata almost always included a de-identified subject ID, COVID-19 status, age in years and sex. The repertoires were released in a freely available public database intended as a resource for research on the immune response to SARS-CoV-2. The material from the prospective study consisted of cDNA or gDNA derived from T cells, B-cell-depleted T cells, or PBMCs. Subjects who had been exposed to COVID-19, were actively infected with it, or had recovered from it provided the deeply sampled blood TCRbeta repertoires that made up the dataset. The investigation overall reported the following: The quantity of clinical and demographic metadata differed by source and by participant and was supplied without curation.

TCRbeta CDR3 regions were amplified from genomic DNA using the immunoSEQ Assay, a bias-controlled multiplex PCR. The authors' analysis ran thus. Within the assay, amplification of reference gene primers was used to estimate how many nucleated cells each sample contained. To quantify the absolute abundance of each unique TCRbeta CDR3 rearrangement, sequence reads were collapsed and filtered. For each sample, productive Simpson clonality was calculated as the square root of Simpson's diversity index across productive rearrangements. TCRdb took this table from immuneACCESS and kept in-frame rearrangements with V and J called. Such tables lack part of the clones; where checked against another copy, unresolved V genes explain under half of the gap, and the rest is unexplained. V and J calls and clone size follow that table, whereas D and trimming were derived from the DNA. The sample table records 200,000 or so clones; 75% to 90% of these occur just once. Clones ranked in the top ten supply around 4.7% of the sample.

The collaborating institutions used their own protocols to collect whole blood in K2EDTA tubes. For TCRbeta analysis, collaborators shipped samples as frozen whole blood, isolated PBMCs, or DNA extracted from either of those sample types. This clone was seen a handful of times. What this receptor recognizes is not known. No base qualities exist here, and no much larger clone lies one base off it. The material sequenced was peripheral blood. This sequence was found in a human donor in a cohort sampled during active COVID-19.

The nucleotides are TGTGCCAGCAGCGCGGGACTAGCGGGGACCTACGAGCAGTACTTC. It specifies CASSAGLAGTYEQYF. Here the chain combines TRBV9 and TRBJ2-7, with 13 junctional bases fitting TRBD2. The junction shows trimming of 3 bases on V and 2 bases on J, and the gene matches do not reach 2 bases of it. The CDR3 starts with the cysteine, ends with the phenylalanine, and has 15 residues. CDR3 DNA is the only sequence kept; it has 45 bases, read in frame from the first base. The germline V gene supplies CDR1 SGDLS and CDR2 YYNGEE.